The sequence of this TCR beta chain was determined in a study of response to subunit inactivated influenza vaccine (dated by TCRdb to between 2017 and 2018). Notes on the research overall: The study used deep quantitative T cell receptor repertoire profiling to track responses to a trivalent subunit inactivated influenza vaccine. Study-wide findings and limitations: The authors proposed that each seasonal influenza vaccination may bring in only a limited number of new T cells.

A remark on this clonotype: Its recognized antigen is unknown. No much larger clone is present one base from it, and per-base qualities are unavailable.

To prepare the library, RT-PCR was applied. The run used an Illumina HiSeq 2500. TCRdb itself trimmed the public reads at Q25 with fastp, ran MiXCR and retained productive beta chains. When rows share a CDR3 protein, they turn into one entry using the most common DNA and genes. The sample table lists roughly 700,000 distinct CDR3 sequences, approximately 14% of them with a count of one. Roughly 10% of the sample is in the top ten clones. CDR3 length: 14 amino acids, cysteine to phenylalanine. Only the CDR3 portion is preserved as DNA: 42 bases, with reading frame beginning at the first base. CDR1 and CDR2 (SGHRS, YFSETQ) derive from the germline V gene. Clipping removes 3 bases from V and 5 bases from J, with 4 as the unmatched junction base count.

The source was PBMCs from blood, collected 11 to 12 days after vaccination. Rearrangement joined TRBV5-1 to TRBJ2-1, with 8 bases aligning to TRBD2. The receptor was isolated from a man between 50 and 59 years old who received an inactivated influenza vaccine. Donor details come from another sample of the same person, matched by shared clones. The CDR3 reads CASSYGTRNNEQFF. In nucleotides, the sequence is TGCGCCAGCAGCTACGGGACTAGGAACAATGAGCAGTTCTTC.